The 16 T cell receptor beta chains below come from one sample, sequenced in a study of blood T cell repertoires in COVID-19. Sequencing was performed with immunoSEQ multiplex PCR; in TCRdb, only in-frame clones are kept and a portion is missing. Of around 250,000 clones listed, over 80% are singletons. Specimen: PBMCs or T cells enriched from blood (not recorded which). The receptors were gathered from a middle-aged woman who had been exposed to COVID-19.

The rearrangement links TRBV3-1 (or the pseudogene TRBV3-2) to TRBJ2-5; TRBD2 agrees at 14 bases. Germline loops: CDR1 LGHDT, CDR2 YNNKEL (reference sequence). V lost 1 base to trimming and J lost 5 bases; unmatched junction nucleotides: 6. The CDR3 totals 17 residues. CDR3 sequence: CASSQGGTSGSQETQYF. In nucleotides, the CDR3 is TGTGCCAGCAGCCAAGGTGGGACTAGCGGGAGTCAGGAGACCCAGTACTTC.

This rearrangement joins TRBV11-2 to TRBJ2-7; D is perhaps TRBD2 (6 bases). CDR1 is SGHAT and CDR2 is FQNNGV in the germline V gene. The V end was cut by 1 base, the J end by 7 bases, with 20 bases between. CDR3 length: 16 amino acids. Written as DNA, the CDR3 is TGTGCCAGCAGCTTAGGGGTCGGGGCAGGCCGGGGGGAGCAGTACTTC. The encoded protein is CASSLGVGAGRGEQYF.

This clone occurred a few times. The chain combines TRBV7-3 with TRBJ2-2; D is uncertain. Per germline, CDR1 SGHTA and CDR2 FQGTGA. This CDR3 has 15 amino acids. The V end was cut by 1 base, the J end by 0 bases, with 6 bases between. CDR3 sequence reads: CASSLMRANTGELFF. The CDR3 nucleotides read TGTGCCAGCAGCTTAATGAGAGCGAACACCGGGGAGCTGTTTTTT. Variable domain in full (rest from reference TRBV7-3 and TRBJ2-2): GAGVSQTPSNKVTEKGKYVELRCDPISGHTALYWYRQSLGQGPEFLIYFQGTGAADDSGLPNDRFFAVRPEGSVSTLKIQRTERGDSAVYLCASSLMRANTGELFFGEGSRLTVL.

The V call is TRBV24-1, the J call TRBJ1-2, with TRBD1 matching over 7 bases. After removal of 4 bases from V and 0 bases from J, the junction contained 7 bases not matched to a gene. Germline assignment: CDR1 KGHDR and CDR2 SFDVKD. This CDR3 has 16 amino acids. CDR3 DNA sequence: TGTGCCACCAGTGACCCGAGGGACAGCACTAACTATGGCTACACCTTC. Protein: CATSDPRDSTNYGYTF.

This chain joins TRBV2 and TRBJ2-2; 15 nucleotides agree with TRBD2. The CDR3 has 15 amino acids. The V gene end was trimmed by 8 bases and the J gene end by 5 bases; junction bases not matched to a gene: 3. Per the germline V gene, CDR1 is SNHLY and CDR2 is FYNNEI. The CDR3, as DNA: TGTGCCAGCCGGGGACTAGCGGGAGGAACCGGGGAGCTGTTTTTT. Amino acid sequence: CASRGLAGGTGELFF.

This chain links TRBV4-1 with TRBJ1-2; no clear D. CDR1 and CDR2 from the germline V gene are MGHRA and YSYEKL. This CDR3 region has 14 residues. Trimming took 1 base from V and 0 from J, leaving 6 bases between them. In DNA form, the CDR3 reads TGCGCCAGCAGCCAAGGGAGGACTAACTATGGCTACACCTTC. This gives the protein CASSQGRTNYGYTF.

The chain links TRBV5-6 to TRBJ2-7; tentative D call: TRBD1 (6 bases). This CDR3 spans 15 amino acids. Per germline, CDR1 SGHDT and CDR2 YYEEEE. The ends were cut back, 4 bases at V and 1 base at J, with 15 bases in the middle. DNA for the CDR3: TGTGCCAGCAGCACAGGGTCTAGCCCGTCCTACGAGCAGTACTTC. It is translated as CASSTGSSPSYEQYF.

V is TRBV7-9 and J is TRBJ2-1; D unclear. Trimming cost V 5 bases and J 10 bases, with 6 bases left between them. There are 10 residues in the CDR3. CDR1 is SEHNR, CDR2 FQNEAQ, per germline (reference sequence). Here the CDR3 reads CASSPSEQFF. For the CDR3, the DNA is TGTGCCAGCAGCCCATCCGAGCAGTTCTTC. Complete variable domain (other parts from reference TRBV7-9 and TRBJ2-1): DTGVSQNPRHKITKRGQNVTFRCDPISEHNRLYWYRQTLGQGPEFLTYFQNEAQLEKSRLLSDRFSAERPKGSFSTLEIQRTEQGDSAMYLCASSPSEQFFGPGTRLTVL.

The V gene is TRBV3-1 (or the pseudogene TRBV3-2), the J gene TRBJ1-6; D is possibly TRBD1 (6 bases). Germline V gene lookup returns CDR1 LGHDT and CDR2 YNNKEL (reference sequence). This CDR3 comprises 14 residues. Trimming cost V 6 bases and J 9 bases, with 15 bases left between them. The CDR3 loop reads CASRPTGSSSPLHF. The DNA for the CDR3 is TGTGCCAGCAGACCCACAGGGTCAAGTTCACCCCTCCACTTT.

The chain carries TRBV30 and TRBJ1-5; TRBD1 aligns across 7 bases. The CDR3 spans 14 residues. J gave up 5 bases and V 0 bases, and 4 bases lay outside the gene matches. The germline gives CDR1 GTSNPN, CDR2 SVGIG (reference sequence). The CDR3 region is CAWSVPGGYQPQHF. The DNA for the CDR3 is TGTGCCTGGAGTGTGCCAGGGGGATATCAGCCCCAGCATTTT.

The gene calls are TRBV29-1 and TRBJ2-5, with 7 positions matching TRBD2. The trim removed 0 bases at V and 0 bases at J, leaving 4 bases unmatched. Germline assignment: CDR1 SQVTM and CDR2 ANQGSEA. The CDR3 is 15 amino acids. This chain's CDR3 is CSVEELAAYQETQYF. The CDR3 nucleotides read TGCAGCGTTGAAGAGCTAGCGGCGTACCAAGAGACCCAGTACTTC.

The genes are TRBV7-8 and TRBJ1-5; the D is unclear. V dropped 2 bases and J dropped 2 bases, with 7 bases sitting between them. The germline gives CDR1 SGHVS, CDR2 FQNEAQ. This CDR3 region has 14 residues. The CDR3 loop is CASSLRQGNQPQHF. The CDR3 nucleotides are TGTGCCAGCAGCTTAAGGCAGGGCAATCAGCCCCAGCATTTT.

The chain joins TRBV7-3 to TRBJ2-1; a possible D gene is TRBD1 (5 bases). This CDR3 is 12 amino acids long. V lost 2 bases, J lost 8 bases, and 7 bases lay in between. In germline, CDR1 is SGHTA, CDR2 FQGTGA. Here the CDR3 reads CASSLLGHEQFF. CDR3 DNA: TGTGCCAGCAGCTTACTGGGGCATGAGCAGTTCTTC.

The chain recombines TRBV4-3 with TRBJ1-2; TRBD1 is a possible D gene (5 bases). Trimming shortened V by 1 base and J by 2 bases, and 14 bases separated the two germline ends. This CDR3 comprises 16 residues. Germline V gives CDR1 LGHNA, CDR2 YSLEER. The CDR3 is CASSQVGQGGNYGYTF. The CDR3 nucleotides read TGCGCCAGCAGCCAAGTAGGTCAGGGTGGGAACTATGGCTACACCTTC.

Points on this clone: Compared with germline, one end of the junction differs, possibly owing to a read error. The gene calls are TRBV7-7 and TRBJ2-3; TRBD1 agrees at 8 bases. Germline CDR1 and CDR2: SSHAT and FNYEAQ (reference sequence). CDR3 length equals 17 residues. For the CDR3, the DNA is TGTGCTAGCAGCCTTTCCTCAGGGGGCGGTAGCCCAGATACGCAGTATTTT. Translated, it gives CASSLSSGGGSPDTQYF.

The V gene is TRBV6-2 or TRBV6-3, the J gene TRBJ2-5, with 8 bases aligning to TRBD2. The CDR3 has 20 residues. Germline loops: CDR1 MNHEY, CDR2 SVGEGT. V was pared by 2 bases and J by 0 bases, with 17 bases of the junction left unmatched. This chain's CDR3 is CASSYASRQRGSFYQETQYF. In nucleotides, the CDR3 is TGTGCCAGCAGTTACGCGAGCCGTCAGCGGGGGTCCTTCTACCAAGAGACCCAGTACTTC.